This TCR beta chain is drawn from a study of Graves' ophthalmopathy and Graves' hyperthyroidism (dated by TCRdb to 2016 to 2019). Study-wide context: Peripheral blood samples were taken at the time of initial diagnosis, before any treatment was given. The study used TCR beta repertoire signatures to distinguish Graves' ophthalmopathy from Graves' hyperthyroidism and to predict progression to ophthalmopathy. In total, 135 blood samples were TCR-sequenced: around 42 ophthalmopathy, approximately 80 hyperthyroidism and some 17 hyperthyroidism-to-ophthalmopathy patients. To explore V-J signatures that distinguish ophthalmopathy from hyperthyroidism, a discovery set of 90 to 100 patients was enrolled, made up of roughly 41 with ophthalmopathy and under 65 with stable hyperthyroidism. An independent validation cohort was composed of 18 hyperthyroidism patients and about 17 patients who later progressed from hyperthyroidism to ophthalmopathy. In more than five hyperthyroidism patients, the T-cell repertoires found in thyroid tissue were compared with those found in blood. Once sampling was done, hyperthyroidism patients were given methimazole at a starting dose of 30 mg daily, while ophthalmopathy patients were given high-dose intravenous methylprednisolone. For training and testing, the roughly 100 patients in the discovery cohort were randomly divided in a 7:3 ratio.

Cut back by 2 bases and 4 bases, the V and J ends lie 15 bases apart. The CDR3 holds 16 amino acids from the cysteine to the phenylalanine. Just the 48-base CDR3 DNA is kept, in frame starting at base 1. Via the germline V gene, CDR1 is MNHEY and CDR2 SVGAGI. This clonotype was counted ten times or more. The antigen it binds to is not known. Base qualities are missing; no much larger clone stands one base away. Hyperthyroidism was considered stable if no progression to ophthalmopathy occurred within 18 months of follow-up. The hyperthyroidism patients were 18 to 65 years old and newly diagnosed, with a disease duration of less than 2 months. Patients with other autoimmune diseases, uncontrolled infections, pregnancy or lactation were excluded from the study. Diagnosis relied on clinical symptoms, serum thyroxine, TRAb, thyroid ultrasound and orbital computed tomography. Ficoll-Paque density gradient centrifugation was used to isolate PBMCs from around 10 ml of fresh peripheral blood. Total RNA was extracted using Trizol reagent, and RNA quality was checked on an Agilent 2100 Bioanalyzer.

What the study reported, not specific to this receptor: Most of the expanded thyroid clonotypes with a frequency above 0.001 were also detected in blood, and it was suggested that the thyroid immune response may be reflected by blood repertoires. Ophthalmopathy was separated from stable hyperthyroidism by the 13-signature model with roughly 88% sensitivity and roughly 83% specificity in cross-validation and with 80%/75% in the test set. No statistical method was used to set the sample size in advance, and the investigators knew which group each participant was assigned to. In validation, the model predicted ophthalmopathy progression with less than 71% sensitivity and about 77% specificity; some 13 predicted patients were CT-confirmed with GO in a median of approximately 6.5 months.

TCR beta CDR3 regions were amplified from RNA transcripts for repertoire sequencing. HTBI primers and the Qiagen OneStep RT-PCR kit were used in a first-round RT-PCR, which was followed by a second-round multiplex PCR, size selection and purification. Libraries were sequenced paired-end with 100 bp reads on an Illumina HiSeq2000. The source study handled its data this way. SOAPnuke was used to process the reads, throwing out any read that had adapters, had uncalled bases, had a mean Phred below 15, or lacked an exact constant-primer or identifier match. COPE v1.2.5 was used to merge high-quality paired reads. Each unique nucleotide sequence was treated as a clonotype, and MiTCR v1.1 was used to align the clonotypes to the IMGT TRB V, D and J references. Only V-J combinations with frequency above 0.0001 were analysed, covering 99% to 99.2% of repertoires. For each V-J combination, a TCR clonal expansion and chaos score was defined as the ratio of F50 clonal expansion to chaos observed in the TCRdist matrix. Welch's t-statistics and random forest were used to narrow the features down to 10 to 15 V-J combinations, which were then fed into a naive Bayes classifier. Thyroid-blood repertoire similarity was quantified with the Morisita-Horn index. Clones were called with MiXCR by TCRdb after fastp trimmed the public reads at Q25, and only in-frame beta chains were retained. Each entry is one CDR3 protein sequence, shown with its most common DNA and genes. TCRdb's processing, not the study's, gives the V and J calls here. The sample contains roughly 400,000 distinct CDR3 sequences, roughly 15% of them found a single time. The top ten clonotypes cover 5.5% to 7% of the sample.

Material for sequencing was peripheral blood. The V gene is TRBV6-5 and the J gene is TRBJ1-3; possibly the D gene is TRBD1, per 5 matching bases. The clonotype comes from a young woman with stable Graves' hyperthyroidism. Donor details come from another sample of the same person, matched by shared clones. The CDR3 has the sequence CASSYTGGTLGNTIYF. DNA sequence: TGTGCCAGCAGTTACACGGGGGGGACCCTAGGAAACACCATATATTTT.